This T cell receptor beta chain came from a study of T-cell memory formation after mild COVID-19. Each CDR3 protein is one row after TCRdb ran MiXCR on the 5' RACE reads. The table lists 300,000 to 400,000 distinct CDR3 sequences, 10% to 15% of them singletons. Germline CDR1 is MDHEN and CDR2 is SYDVKM. V lost 3 bases and J lost 4, with 14 bases in between. This CDR3 contains 15 residues. The sample taken for sequencing was PBMCs or a T cell subset sorted from them (not recorded which). This TCR was recovered from a man aged 18-30 years who had mild COVID-19 (a few samples of this study predate the infection). Cell type and time point are not known. This chain connects TRBV28 to TRBJ2-3; D is ambiguous. The CDR3 nucleotides are TGTGCCAGCAGTTTCACTCCCTGGGATTCAGATACGCAGTATTTT. This translates into CASSFTPWDSDTQYF. The full variable domain, its missing parts supplied by reference TRBV28 and TRBJ2-3, is DVKVTQSSRYLVKRTGEKVFLECVQDMDHENMFWYRQDPGLGLRLIYFSYDVKMKEKGDIPEGYSVSREKKERFSLILESASTNQTSMYLCASSFTPWDSDTQYFGPGTRLTVL.